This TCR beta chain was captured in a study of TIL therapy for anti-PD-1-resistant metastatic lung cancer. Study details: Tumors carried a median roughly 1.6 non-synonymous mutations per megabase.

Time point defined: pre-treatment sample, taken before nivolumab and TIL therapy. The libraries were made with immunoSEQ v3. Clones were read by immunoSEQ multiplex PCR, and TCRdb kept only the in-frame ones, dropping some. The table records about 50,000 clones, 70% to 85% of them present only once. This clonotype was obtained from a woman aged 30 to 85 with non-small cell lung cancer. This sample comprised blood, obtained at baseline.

CDR3 DNA: TGTGCCAGCAGCCCCCAAACAGGGGCAGATACGCAGTATTTT. Its protein is CASSPQTGADTQYF. V usage is TRBV5-8 and J usage is TRBJ2-3, with 7 bases aligning to TRBD1. The CDR3 spans 14 residues. Germline trimming cut 4 bases from V and 4 bases from J; bases unmatched to any gene: 6. Germline values: CDR1 SGHTS, CDR2 YDEGEE.